The following is a T cell receptor (beta chain) sequence with its context. The data stem from a study of blood T cell repertoires in COVID-19. The CDR3 totals 15 residues. Deletions cut 5 bases from V and 8 bases from J, with 21 bases between. Germline lookup yields CDR1 ENHRY and CDR2 SYGVKD. Clones were sequenced by immunoSEQ multiplex PCR, and TCRdb holds only the in-frame ones, with some missing. The repertoire includes nearly 95,000 clones, about nine tenths of them detected once, and roughly 1.5% sits in the top ten. This chain connects TRBV10-3 to TRBJ1-1; D gene unclear. The TCR was taken from a human donor with active COVID-19. The donor label of this sample is uncertain. The sample consisted of peripheral blood. The CDR3: CAISSFSGSTEEAFF. CDR3 in DNA: TGTGCCATCAGTAGTTTCTCGGGGTCTACAGAAGAAGCTTTCTTT.